This T cell receptor beta chain was profiled in a study of identical twins. The study's findings and limits: Insertions ran lower in abundant cord blood beta clonotypes, though not in memory repertoires.

At least ten counts were recorded for this clonotype. No antigen is known for it. The V end was cut by 5 bases, the J end by 1 base, with 12 bases between. Germline V gene data show CDR1 as SGHRS and CDR2 as YFSETQ. CDR3 length: 14 amino acids. Via MiXCR, TCRdb re-called the 5' RACE reads, giving one row per CDR3 protein. The sample has roughly 720,000 distinct CDR3 sequences, roughly 18% seen once. This sample also belongs to another study, concerning T cells expressing NK-cell markers.

The chain uses TRBV5-1 and TRBJ1-1; D unclear. The receptor's source is a young woman in good health. Sequenced sample: PBMCs. The CDR3 reads CASSHSAGNTEAFF. The DNA of the CDR3 is TGCGCCAGCAGTCACTCGGCCGGGAACACTGAAGCTTTCTTT.